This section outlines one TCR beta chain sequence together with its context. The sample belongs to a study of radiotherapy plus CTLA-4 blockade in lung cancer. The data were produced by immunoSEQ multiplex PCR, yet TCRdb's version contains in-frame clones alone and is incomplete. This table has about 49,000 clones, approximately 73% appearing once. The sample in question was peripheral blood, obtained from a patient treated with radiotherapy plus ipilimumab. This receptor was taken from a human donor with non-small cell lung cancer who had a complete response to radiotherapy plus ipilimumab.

The CDR3 bases are TGTGCCAGTAAGGAAGGACAGGGTTATGGAAACACCATATATTTT. Amino acids: CASKEGQGYGNTIYF. The chain employs TRBV19 and TRBJ1-3; 8 nucleotides align to TRBD1. Germline V lookup: CDR1 LNHDA, CDR2 SQIVND (reference sequence). This CDR3 spans 15 amino acids. V lost 7 bases, J lost 3 bases, and 8 bases stayed unmatched.